This TCR beta chain was retrieved from a study of shared T cell receptors in the human thymus. This CDR3 is built from 12 residues. Losses at the gene ends were 4 bases for V and 9 bases for J; bases not matched to a gene: 4. Germline-derived CDR1 and CDR2 are SGDLS and YYNGEE. Here immunoSEQ multiplex PCR was the method, and the copy in TCRdb shows in-frame clones only, minus some. The table lists about 710,000 clones, 80% to 90% of them singletons. A further study also used this sample, focusing on human thymus T cells.

This rearrangement joins TRBV9 to TRBJ2-1; TRBD1 agrees at 7 bases. The source is a boy in the first two years of life with a congenital heart defect. Sequences were obtained from thymocytes. The chain's CDR3 is CASSLQGCEQFF. The CDR3 bases are TGTGCCAGCAGCCTACAGGGGTGTGAGCAGTTCTTC.